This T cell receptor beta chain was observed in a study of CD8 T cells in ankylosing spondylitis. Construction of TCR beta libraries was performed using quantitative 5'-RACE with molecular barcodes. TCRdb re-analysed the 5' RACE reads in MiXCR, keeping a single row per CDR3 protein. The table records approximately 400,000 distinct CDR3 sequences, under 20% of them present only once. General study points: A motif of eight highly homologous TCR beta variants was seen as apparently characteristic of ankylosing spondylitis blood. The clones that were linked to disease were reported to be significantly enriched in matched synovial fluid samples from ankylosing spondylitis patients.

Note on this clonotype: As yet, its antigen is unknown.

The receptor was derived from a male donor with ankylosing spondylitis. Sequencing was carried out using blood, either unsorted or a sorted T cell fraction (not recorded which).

The CDR3 loop reads CASTETVTQPQHF. Here the CDR3 DNA reads TGTGCCAGCACTGAGACTGTAACTCAGCCCCAGCATTTT. The chain recombines TRBV2 with TRBJ1-5; D gene ambiguous. The CDR3 covers 13 residues. The V end was cut by 7 bases, the J end by 6 bases, with 13 bases between. The germline V gene has CDR1 SNHLY and CDR2 FYNNEI.